This is a list of T cell receptor beta chains from one sample in a study of Ad26.COV2.S vaccination and SARS-CoV-2 variants. Here immunoSEQ multiplex PCR was the method, and the copy in TCRdb shows in-frame clones only, minus some. The table includes about 390,000 clones, 88% detected once. The sequencing used peripheral blood, collected in a trial of Ad26.COV2.S vaccine versus placebo. The receptors originated from a person between 18 and 60 years old who received the Ad26.COV2.S COVID-19 vaccine or a placebo. The CDR3 runs from the conserved cysteine through the conserved F or W. A D gene is named only where the DNA matches it firmly. Clone size, where shown, is once, few, many, or a class for clones that have expanded.

>TRBV4-3|TRBJ1-6|TRBD1|-
TGCGCCAGCAGCCAGGGACAGGGCCTCTCCTATAATTCACCCCTCCACTTT
CASSQGQGLSYNSPLHF
>TRBV29-1|TRBJ2-5|-|-
TGCAGCGTTGAAAGATCCAGGGAGACCCAGTACTTC
CSVERSRETQYF
>TRBV5-6|TRBJ2-2|TRBD2|-
TGTGCCAGCAGCGAGGGACTAGGGAACACCGGGGAGCTGTTTTTT
CASSEGLGNTGELFF
>TRBV14|TRBJ1-4|-|-
TGTGCCAGCAGCAAGACCTCTTATGAAAAACTGTTTTTT
CASSKTSYEKLFF
>TRBV29-1|TRBJ1-2|-|-
TGCAGCGTCGACGAAGCAGAAAATACAGCCACGGACTATGGCTACACCTTC
CSVDEAENTATDYGYTF
>TRBV15|TRBJ2-7|-|-
TGTGCCACCAGCAGAGATCGGCTTGGGGGGCAGAGGTACGAGCAGTACTTC
CATSRDRLGGQRYEQYF
>TRBV11-2|TRBJ1-2|-|once
TGTGCCAGCAGCCAGGGACGCCTAAGGGACTATGGCTACACCTTC
CASSQGRLRDYGYTF
>TRBV15|TRBJ1-5|-|-
TGTGCCACCAGCGTAGACTCGAATCAGCCCCAGCATTTT
CATSVDSNQPQHF
>TRBV27|TRBJ2-5|TRBD2|-
TGTGCCAGCAGTTTGATAGCGGGGAACCAAGAGACCCAGTACTTC
CASSLIAGNQETQYF
>TRBV7-2|TRBJ2-7|-|once
TGTGCCAGCAGCAGGTCACCAACCTACGAGCAGTACTTC
CASSRSPTYEQYF
>TRBV6-2/TRBV6-3|TRBJ1-2|-|-
TGTGCCAGCAGTATTACACTTGACTATGGCTACACCTTC
CASSITLDYGYTF
>TRBV30|TRBJ1-2|-|-
TGTGCCTGGGAGAGGGTCAGGGGAGTTAATGGCTACACCTTC
CAWERVRGVNGYTF
>TRBV10-3|TRBJ1-1|-|-
TGTGCCATAAAGGACGGGGAAGACACTGAAGCTTTCTTT
CAIKDGEDTEAFF
>TRBV25-1|TRBJ2-1|-|-
TGTGCCAGCAGTGATAATGAGCAGTTCTTC
CASSDNEQFF
>TRBV5-8|TRBJ2-4|-|-
TGTGCCAGCTTCTCAAGGGGGGGCGATCCCAAAAACATTCAGTACTTC
CASFSRGGDPKNIQYF
>TRBV18|TRBJ1-2|TRBD1|-
TGTGCCAGCTCATCTAACCCCGGGACAGCTTATGGCTACACCTTC
CASSSNPGTAYGYTF
>TRBV5-6|TRBJ1-3|-|-
TGTGCCAGCAGCTTGCGGGGCGCCTCCATCTCTGGAAACACCATATATTTT
CASSLRGASISGNTIYF
>TRBV2|TRBJ1-4|TRBD1|-
TGTGCCAGCAGTGAACAGGGGACAGAGGGAAAACTGTTTTTT
CASSEQGTEGKLFF
>TRBV6-5|TRBJ2-3|-|-
TGTGCCAGCAGTTACTCCAGCACAGATACGCAGTATTTT
CASSYSSTDTQYF
>TRBV25-1|TRBJ1-1|-|-
TGTGCCAGCAGTGAAGGTCGCCAGGGTAGGGAGAACACTGAAGCTTTCTTT
CASSEGRQGRENTEAFF
>TRBV30|TRBJ1-6|-|-
TGTGCCTGGAGAGAGGACAGTGATTCACCCCTCCACTTT
CAWREDSDSPLHF
>TRBV3-1/TRBV3-2|TRBJ2-7|-|once
TGTGCCAGCAGCCAAGGGGGGTACTACGAGCAGTACTTC
CASSQGGYYEQYF
>TRBV30|TRBJ1-2|-|-
TGTGCCTGGAGTGTACTTTCAGGGGCTAGAGGCTATGGCTACACCTTC
CAWSVLSGARGYGYTF
>TRBV7-9|TRBJ2-1|-|once
TGTGCCAGCAGCCCAACCTACAGGGCCCGGCAGTTCTTC
CASSPTYRARQFF